This TCR beta chain was observed in a study of OX40 agonist ivuxolimab in advanced cancers. Overall study context: Head and neck, renal cell, melanoma or hepatocellular carcinoma were the cancers that dose-escalation patients had.

Study-level points and caveats: Blood T cells, both CD4+ and CD8+, expanded clonally by week 6 at 0.1 to 3.0 mg/kg.

This clone was seen only once. Its antigen remains unknown. Sequenced by immunoSEQ multiplex PCR; TCRdb stores in-frame clones only, minus some. The sample records roughly 45,000 clones, around 90% being singletons. Sampling of blood occurred at baseline, cycle 4 day 1, and cycle 7 day 1. The clonotype originates from an adult with an advanced solid tumor such as melanoma, head and neck, liver or kidney cancer. Sequencing was performed on CD4+ or CD8+ T cells sorted from blood, taken in a trial of the OX40 agonist ivuxolimab.

The CDR3 bases are TGTGCCAGCAGCTTGCGGGGCTACGAGCAGTACTTC. This sequence encodes CASSLRGYEQYF. The chain joins TRBV5-6 to TRBJ2-7, with TRBD2 as a possible D gene (5 bases). Per germline, CDR1 SGHDT and CDR2 YYEEEE. Trimming stripped 1 base from V and 3 bases from J, with 5 bases between. The CDR3 loop spans 12 amino acids.